This T cell receptor (beta chain) was identified in a study of PD-1 blockade in classical Hodgkin lymphoma. Points on this clone: Antigen unknown.

Stated time point: cycle 4 day 1 (C4D1), after more than five weeks of nivolumab. After autologous stem cell transplantation all patients relapsed, and prior brentuximab vedotin exposure differed between cohorts. Magnetic depletion of unwanted cells isolated CD4+ T cells from thawed PBMCs. Trimming took 6 bases from V and 1 from J, leaving 8 bases between them. The CDR3 consists of 13 residues. Germline V gene sequence: CDR1 MNHEY, CDR2 SVGAGI. Profiling relied on immunoSEQ multiplex PCR, and the TCRdb table lists in-frame clones only, not all of them. Of 34,000 or so clones in the sample, roughly 90% were seen once. Overall study findings and caveats: Those achieving complete response showed baseline diversity like newly diagnosed patients. CD8+ TCR diversity did not rise significantly by C4D1, unlike CD4+.

The genes are TRBV6-5 and TRBJ2-3; tentatively, D is TRBD2 (5 bases). The clonotype was recovered from a human donor with classical Hodgkin lymphoma. Sequenced here: CD4+ T cells from blood, sampled before the fourth cycle of nivolumab. CDR3 sequence: CASRLVGTDTQYF. CDR3 DNA sequence: TGTGCCAGCAGACTAGTTGGCACAGATACGCAGTATTTT.